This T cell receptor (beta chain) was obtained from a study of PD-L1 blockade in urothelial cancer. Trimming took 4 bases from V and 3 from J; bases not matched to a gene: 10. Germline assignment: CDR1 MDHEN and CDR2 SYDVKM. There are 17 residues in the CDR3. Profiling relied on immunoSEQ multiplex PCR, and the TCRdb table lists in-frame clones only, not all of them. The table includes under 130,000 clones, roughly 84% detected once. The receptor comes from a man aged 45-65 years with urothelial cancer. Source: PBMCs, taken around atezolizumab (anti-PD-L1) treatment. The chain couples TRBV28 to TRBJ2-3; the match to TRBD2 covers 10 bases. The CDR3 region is CASSSTLAGLGTDTQYF. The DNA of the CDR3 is TGTGCCAGCAGTTCCACACTAGCGGGATTGGGAACAGATACGCAGTATTTT.